The clone carrying this TCR beta chain appeared many times. Its specificity is unknown. This specimen comes from a study of glioma-infiltrating T cells. The CDR3 has 13 residues. V shed 3 bases and J shed 3 bases, with 9 bases lying between them. CDR1 and CDR2 from the germline V gene are KGHSH and LQKENI. Overall study results and limits: Only very few CDR3 sequences appeared in both tissue and blood.

Using RNA template, CDR3s of TCR alpha and beta were amplified with iRepertoire arm-PCR. Each CDR3 protein is one row after TCRdb ran MiXCR on the multiplex PCR reads. This sample has 100,000 to 150,000 distinct CDR3 sequences; approximately 25% occur once, and the top ten carry 15%. The chain employs TRBV18 and TRBJ2-7; TRBD1 might be the D (5 bases). Material: glioma tissue, nonneoplastic brain tissue, or PBMCs (not recorded which). The sequence was collected from a human donor with low-grade glioma or glioblastoma, undergoing nonglioma brain surgery, or in good health (not recorded which). The CDR3 region is CASSPRAFYEQYF. The DNA for the CDR3 is TGTGCCAGCTCACCCAGGGCTTTCTACGAGCAGTACTTC.